Reported below is one T cell receptor beta chain. This record comes from a study of blood T cell repertoires in COVID-19. The method was immunoSEQ multiplex PCR; TCRdb's version includes in-frame clones alone and lacks a portion of them. Of about 160,000 clones listed, roughly 82% are singletons. Germline trimming cut 6 bases from V and 2 bases from J; bases unmatched to any gene: 3. Germline lookup yields CDR1 MNHEY and CDR2 SVGAGI. This CDR3 region has 15 residues. The genes are TRBV6-5 and TRBJ2-2, with 10 bases identical to TRBD2. The clonotype was recovered from a woman aged 40-49 years with COVID-19, enrolled during active disease. The sample was peripheral blood. The CDR3: CASSLAGVNTGELFF. In DNA, the CDR3 is TGTGCCAGCAGCCTAGCGGGGGTAAACACCGGGGAGCTGTTTTTT.